What follows are 31 T cell receptor beta chains derived from one specimen sequenced in a study of T-cell reconstitution after alpha-beta-depleted transplantation in children. Unique molecular identifiers featured in how the TCRbeta library was prepared. TCRdb redid the calling of the PCR reads with MiXCR, one entry per CDR3 protein. The repertoire holds a few hundred thousand distinct CDR3 sequences, with roughly a quarter as singletons. This specimen was PBMCs, taken before TCRalphabeta/CD19-depleted stem cell transplant. The receptors derive from a boy younger than two with Wiskott-Aldrich syndrome, due to receive a stem cell transplant.

V gene TRBV20-1 combines with J gene TRBJ2-3; TRBD2 is a possible D gene (6 bases). Germline assignment: CDR1 DFQATT and CDR2 SNEGSKA (reference sequence). V was shortened by 6 bases and J by 1 base, with 11 bases between the two germline ends. The CDR3 consists of 13 residues. This CDR3 reads CSANERGTDTQYF. The CDR3 DNA reads TGCAGTGCGAACGAGCGGGGCACAGATACGCAGTATTTT.

This clonotype was observed a handful of times. The V call is TRBV20-1, the J call TRBJ2-5; 10 bases fit TRBD1. The CDR3 runs 14 residues. The V and J ends lost 3 bases and 3 bases, in that order; junction bases with no gene match: 4. Germline CDR1 and CDR2: DFQATT and SNEGSKA (reference sequence). CDR3 region: CSASQTGGKETQYF. The CDR3 nucleotides read TGCAGTGCTAGTCAGACAGGGGGCAAAGAGACCCAGTACTTC.

This clonotype has only a few counts. The gene calls are TRBV4-1 and TRBJ2-6; 7 bases fit TRBD1. The CDR3 runs 19 residues. Looked up from germline, CDR1 is MGHRA and CDR2 is YSYEKL. The V and J ends lost 2 bases and 2 bases, in that order; junction bases with no gene match: 12. CDR3 sequence: CASSQLRRGIGAGANVLTF. Written as DNA, the CDR3 is TGCGCCAGCAGCCAACTCCGCAGGGGGATCGGAGCTGGGGCCAACGTCCTGACTTTC.

A few counts support this clonotype. The rearrangement joins TRBV6-1 to TRBJ1-1; 9 nucleotides line up with TRBD1. After removal of 4 bases from V and 6 bases from J, the junction contained 6 bases not matched to a gene. The CDR3 length is 14 residues. Germline values: CDR1 MNHNS, CDR2 SASEGT. CDR3 sequence reads: CASSGRDRVAEAFF. CDR3 DNA sequence: TGTGCCAGCAGTGGCCGGGACAGGGTCGCTGAAGCTTTCTTT.

This sequence joins TRBV7-2 and TRBJ2-3, with 9 bases lining up with TRBD2. J lost 2 bases, V lost 4 bases, and 10 bases had no gene match. Germline CDR1 SGHTA, CDR2 FQGNSA. The length of the CDR3 is 17 residues. CDR3 sequence: CASSSNRLAELTDTQYF. In DNA form, the CDR3 reads TGTGCCAGCAGCTCGAACCGACTAGCGGAGCTCACAGATACGCAGTATTTT. The full variable domain, with the rest looked up from reference TRBV7-2 and TRBJ2-3, is GAGVSQSPSNKVTEKGKDVELRCDPISGHTALYWYRQSLGQGLEFLIYFQGNSAPDKSGLPSDRFSAERTGGSVSTLTIQRTQQEDSAVYLCASSSNRLAELTDTQYFGPGTRLTVL.

The chain is built from TRBV5-1 and TRBJ2-1, with 13 bases lining up with TRBD2. The CDR3 runs to 19 residues. From germline, CDR1 is SGHRS and CDR2 YFSETQ. V was pared by 0 bases and J by 7 bases, with 13 bases of the junction left unmatched. In DNA, the CDR3 is TGCGCCAGCAGCTTGGTTACAGGGCGACTAGCGGGAGGCCGGAATGAGCAGTTCTTC. Amino acid sequence: CASSLVTGRLAGGRNEQFF.

This clonotype was seen ten or more times. The chain is built from TRBV7-9 and TRBJ1-2; 10 positions match TRBD1. The germline CDR1 and CDR2 sequences are SEHNR and FQNEAQ (reference sequence). The V gene end was trimmed by 4 bases and the J gene end by 9 bases; junction bases not matched to a gene: 5. This CDR3 spans 13 amino acids. This CDR3 is CASSSGQGVSYTF. In DNA, the CDR3 is TGTGCCAGCAGCTCCGGACAGGGGGTGAGCTACACCTTC. Based on the CDR3 plus reference TRBV7-9 and TRBJ1-2, the full variable domain is DTGVSQNPRHKITKRGQNVTFRCDPISEHNRLYWYRQTLGQGPEFLTYFQNEAQLEKSRLLSDRFSAERPKGSFSTLEIQRTEQGDSAMYLCASSSGQGVSYTFGSGTRLTVV.

The gene calls are TRBV5-1 and TRBJ2-1; 11 bases fit TRBD2. V was clipped by 4 bases and J by 8 bases; unmatched bases: 8. Germline assignment: CDR1 SGHRS and CDR2 YFSETQ. The CDR3 has 15 amino acids. The CDR3 spells CASSAGLAALDEQFF. The CDR3, as DNA: TGCGCCAGCAGCGCGGGACTAGCGGCGTTAGATGAGCAGTTCTTC.

The table lists this clonotype with a few counts. At one end, the junction sequence differs from germline, possibly due to a read error. The chain recombines TRBV12-3 or TRBV12-4 with TRBJ2-3, with 7 bases fitting TRBD1. This CDR3 has 13 amino acids. The CDR3 loop is CASRLPGTATQYF. The DNA of the CDR3 is TGTGCCAGCAGATTGCCCGGGACAGCTACGCAGTATTTT.

The gene calls are TRBV6-4 and TRBJ2-7, with TRBD2 identical over 10 bases. Germline V lookup: CDR1 MRHNA, CDR2 SNTAGT. With 4 bases clipped from V and 6 bases from J, the junction kept 6 bases outside the gene matches. The CDR3 extends over 14 amino acids. CDR3 sequence (DNA): TGTGCCAGCAGTGCCCTAGCGGGAGTCGGCGAGCAGTACTTC. Residues: CASSALAGVGEQYF.

The V call is TRBV7-2, the J call TRBJ1-5; TRBD1 aligns across 8 bases. Unmatched junction bases numbered 6, after V lost 3 bases and J lost 2 bases. This CDR3 contains 16 residues. Germline V gene sequence: CDR1 SGHTA, CDR2 FQGNSA. CDR3 loop: CASSFDRGSGNQPQHF. DNA of the CDR3: TGTGCCAGCAGCTTTGACAGGGGCTCGGGCAATCAGCCCCAGCATTTT.

This clonotype was seen a handful of times. The J gene is TRBJ1-1, the V gene TRBV29-1, with D uncertain. The CDR3 has 11 amino acids. V dropped 3 bases and J dropped 1 base, with 3 bases sitting between them. The germline V gene has CDR1 SQVTM and CDR2 ANQGSEA. CDR3 DNA sequence: TGCAGCGTTGAGCAGAACACTGAAGCTTTCTTT. Translating gives CSVEQNTEAFF.

There are a few counts of this clonotype. V and J are TRBV15 and TRBJ2-7; D may match TRBD1 or TRBD2 (5 bases each). V was trimmed by 0 bases and J by 0 bases, leaving 9 bases between them. The length of the CDR3 is 15 residues. Germline values: CDR1 LNHNV, CDR2 YYDKDF (reference sequence). The CDR3 region has the DNA TGTGCCACCAGCAGAGATTACGGGACCTCCTACGAGCAGTACTTC. Its protein product is CATSRDYGTSYEQYF. Looking up the rest from reference TRBV15 and TRBJ2-7 gives the full variable domain: DAMVIQNPRYQVTQFGKPVTLSCSQTLNHNVMYWYQQKSSQAPKLLFHYYDKDFNNEADTPDNFQSRRPNTSFCFLDIRSPGLGDTAMYLCATSRDYGTSYEQYFGPGTRLTVT.

The J gene is TRBJ2-7, the V gene TRBV3-1; maybe TRBD2 (6 bases). CDR1 and CDR2 (germline): LGHDT, YNNKEL (reference sequence). The ends were cut back, 8 bases at V and 1 base at J, with 24 bases in the middle. The CDR3 consists of 17 residues. In DNA form, the CDR3 reads TGTGCCAGCTCCCAGCGGGTCCCGTCGACCATATCCTACGAGCAGTACTTC. Its protein is CASSQRVPSTISYEQYF.

The chain joins TRBV11-2 to TRBJ2-1; D remains unclear. The CDR3 loop spans 15 amino acids. Trimming removed 1 base at V and 3 bases at J, with 10 bases between. Looked up from germline, CDR1 is SGHAT and CDR2 is FQNNGV. The CDR3 nucleotides read TGTGCCAGCAGCTTAGGCTGGGGATTCTACAATGAGCAGTTCTTC. Its translation: CASSLGWGFYNEQFF.

The chain couples TRBV10-3 to TRBJ2-7, with a weak D call TRBD2 (6 bases). Trimming shortened V by 8 bases and J by 7 bases, and 21 bases separated the two germline ends. Germline loops: CDR1 ENHRY, CDR2 SYGVKD. The CDR3 contains 14 residues. The CDR3: CAIPGYAGTWEQYF. The DNA of the CDR3 is TGTGCCATCCCGGGTTATGCGGGGACGTGGGAGCAGTACTTC.

The gene calls are TRBV5-1 and TRBJ2-7; 8 nucleotides line up with TRBD1. The CDR3 is made up of 13 amino acids. CDR1 and CDR2 (germline): SGHRS, YFSETQ. The V and J ends lost 8 bases and 4 bases, in that order; junction bases with no gene match: 8. The CDR3 nucleotides read TGCGCCAGTAACCGGGACAGGCCGTACGAGCAGTACTTC. It codes for CASNRDRPYEQYF.

This clonotype appeared a few times. V is TRBV20-1 and J is TRBJ1-1, with 9 positions matching TRBD1. This CDR3 is built from 17 residues. After removal of 0 bases from V and 4 bases from J, the junction contained 12 bases not matched to a gene. The germline V gene has CDR1 DFQATT and CDR2 SNEGSKA (reference sequence). This CDR3 is CSARDWMGQGEGTEAFF. Here the CDR3 DNA reads TGCAGTGCTAGAGATTGGATGGGACAGGGTGAAGGCACTGAAGCTTTCTTT.

J is TRBJ2-7 and V is TRBV6-1, with D possibly matching TRBD1 (5 bases). V dropped 10 bases and J dropped 3 bases, with 13 bases sitting between them. CDR3 length: 12 amino acids. Germline lookup yields CDR1 MNHNS and CDR2 SASEGT. CDR3 loop: CATGHANYEQYF. In nucleotides, the CDR3 is TGTGCCACCGGACACGCCAACTACGAGCAGTACTTC.

This chain links TRBV6-2 or TRBV6-3 with TRBJ2-7; D remains unclear. V lost 3 bases and J 6 bases, leaving 9 bases between the germline ends. Germline V gene lookup returns CDR1 MNHEY and CDR2 SVGEGT. CDR3 size: 12 residues. CDR3 residues: CASSYRRSEQYF. The CDR3 coding sequence is TGTGCCAGCAGTTATCGGCGGAGCGAGCAGTACTTC.

There are many counts of this clonotype. This rearrangement joins TRBV5-1 to TRBJ2-7; D remains unclear. The germline gives CDR1 SGHRS, CDR2 YFSETQ. The CDR3 is 12 residues long. The germline V and J ends were trimmed by 0 bases and 3 bases, with 4 bases remaining between them. The CDR3 spells CASSLDFYEQYF. The CDR3 DNA follows: TGCGCCAGCAGCTTGGACTTCTACGAGCAGTACTTC.

V gene TRBV20-1 combines with J gene TRBJ1-3, with D uncertain. Germline CDR1 and CDR2: DFQATT and SNEGSKA (reference sequence). Trimming took 6 bases from V and 0 from J, leaving 21 bases between them. The CDR3 loop spans 17 amino acids. As DNA, the CDR3 is TGCAGTGCGAAGCCACACCGGAGTACGCACTCTGGAAACACCATATATTTT. Its protein is CSAKPHRSTHSGNTIYF.

This chain joins TRBV20-1 and TRBJ2-3, with D uncertain. Germline V gives CDR1 DFQATT, CDR2 SNEGSKA (reference sequence). Trimming stripped 1 base from V and 4 bases from J, with 9 bases between. The CDR3 is 13 amino acids. CDR3 residues: CSARGNYADTQYF. CDR3 in DNA: TGCAGTGCTAGAGGGAACTACGCAGATACGCAGTATTTT.

The chain employs TRBV5-1 and TRBJ1-3, with 9 nucleotides matching TRBD1. The germline V gene has CDR1 SGHRS and CDR2 YFSETQ. CDR3 size: 17 residues. The V and J ends lost 0 bases and 3 bases, in that order; junction bases with no gene match: 7. CDR3 DNA: TGCGCCAGCAGCTTGGGAACAGGGGGCTCACATGGAAACACCATATATTTT. Protein product: CASSLGTGGSHGNTIYF.

The V call is TRBV5-1, the J call TRBJ2-1; 8 positions agree with TRBD2. Germline values: CDR1 SGHRS, CDR2 YFSETQ. The J segment lost 6 bases and the V segment lost 6 bases, leaving 5 bases of the junction unmatched. The CDR3 totals 13 residues. The CDR3 spells CASTSGSGNEQFF. CDR3 nucleotide sequence: TGCGCCAGCACGAGCGGGAGCGGCAATGAGCAGTTCTTC.

The gene calls are TRBV20-1 and TRBJ2-4, with D possibly being TRBD2 (5 bases). The germline V and J ends were trimmed by 5 bases and 0 bases, with 14 bases remaining between them. There are 15 residues in the CDR3. Germline V gives CDR1 DFQATT, CDR2 SNEGSKA (reference sequence). CDR3 in DNA: TGCAGTGCTCTTCCGGACTCCCTAGCCAAAAACATTCAGTACTTC. Protein: CSALPDSLAKNIQYF.

The chain carries TRBV6-5 and TRBJ2-1; a weak D match, TRBD2 (6 bases). Per the germline V gene, CDR1 is MNHEY and CDR2 is SVGAGI. This CDR3 has 12 residues. V was trimmed by 1 base and J by 9 bases, leaving 7 bases between them. The CDR3 sequence is CASSYWRGEQFF. In DNA form, the CDR3 reads TGTGCCAGCAGTTACTGGAGGGGTGAGCAGTTCTTC.

The chain couples TRBV28 to TRBJ2-2; D is possibly TRBD2 (6 bases). There are 15 residues in the CDR3. Germline CDR1 is MDHEN and CDR2 is SYDVKM. The V gene lost 6 bases and the J gene lost 4 bases, with 15 bases spanning the gap. The CDR3 here is CASRVYAGITGELFF. The DNA of the CDR3 is TGTGCCAGCAGGGTATACGCGGGGATCACCGGGGAGCTGTTTTTT.

The V and J genes are TRBV12-3 or TRBV12-4 and TRBJ2-1; D perhaps matches TRBD1 (5 bases). The CDR3 sequence is 12 residues long. V was pared by 7 bases and J by 6 bases, with 10 bases between. The CDR3 DNA follows: TGTGCCAGCAACCACCAGGGCAATGAGCAGTTCTTC. Translated: CASNHQGNEQFF.

This clonotype has a handful of counts. The J gene is TRBJ1-2, the V gene TRBV30; D not resolved. The V end lost 3 bases, the J end lost 3 bases, and 5 bases lay between the germline ends. Germline CDR1 GTSNPN, CDR2 SVGIG (reference sequence). CDR3 length: 11 residues. The CDR3: CAWSLDYGYTF. DNA for the CDR3: TGTGCCTGGAGCCTAGACTATGGCTACACCTTC. Combining the CDR3 with reference TRBV30 and TRBJ1-2 gives the whole variable domain SQTIHQWPATLVQPVGSPLSLECTVEGTSNPNLYWYRQAAGRGLQLLFYSVGIGQISSEVPQNLSASRPQDRQFILSSKKLLLSDSGFYLCAWSLDYGYTFGSGTRLTVV.

This clonotype has just a few counts. The chain has TRBV28 and TRBJ1-2; a possible D gene is TRBD1 (5 bases). Germline V CDR1 and CDR2: MDHEN, SYDVKM. The V and J ends lost 3 bases and 4 bases respectively, with 15 bases between them. The CDR3 consists of 15 residues. The CDR3 coding sequence is TGTGCCAGCAGTTTTTGGGGGGGGTCAAGCTATGGCTACACCTTC. This sequence encodes CASSFWGGSSYGYTF.